These 21 T cell receptor beta chains came from one sample sequenced in a study of T cells in narcolepsy. Data came from immunoSEQ multiplex PCR; TCRdb stores just in-frame clones and leaves some out. The profile covers about 25,000 clones, with 70% to 85% appearing a single time and less than 0.75% taken by the ten largest. The specimen was CD45RA- memory CD4+ T cells from PBMCs. Every receptor here comes from a human donor with narcolepsy.

This clone was counted once. Written as DNA, the CDR3 is TGTGCCAGCAGCCCCCGAACAGGGGGCACTGAAGCTTTCTTT. Protein product: CASSPRTGGTEAFF. The V gene is TRBV9, the J gene TRBJ1-1; 8 bases are a match to TRBD1. The CDR3 length is 14 residues. V lost 4 bases, J lost 4 bases, and 6 bases stayed unmatched. Germline lookup yields CDR1 SGDLS and CDR2 YYNGEE.

The V call is TRBV5-4, the J call TRBJ1-4; TRBD1 might be the D (6 bases). The V gene lost 2 bases and the J gene lost 7 bases, with 12 bases spanning the gap. Per germline, CDR1 SGHNT and CDR2 YYREEE (reference sequence). This CDR3 has 14 residues. CDR3 residues: CASSLQGTGEKLFF. CDR3 coding DNA: TGTGCCAGCAGCTTACAGGGTACCGGTGAAAAACTGTTTTTT.

The J gene is TRBJ2-1, the V gene TRBV19; D is undetermined. V was trimmed by 6 bases and J by 3 bases, leaving 9 bases between them. There are 13 residues in the CDR3. Germline lookup yields CDR1 LNHDA and CDR2 SQIVND (reference sequence). The CDR3 loop is CASRKGSYNEQFF. The DNA of the CDR3 is TGTGCCAGTAGGAAGGGAAGCTACAATGAGCAGTTCTTC. The whole variable domain, filled in from reference TRBV19 and TRBJ2-1, reads DGGITQSPKYLFRKEGQNVTLSCEQNLNHDAMYWYRQDPGQGLRLIYYSQIVNDFQKGDIAEGYSVSREKKESFPLTVTSAQKNPTAFYLCASRKGSYNEQFFGPGTRLTVL.

This sequence joins TRBV7-9 and TRBJ2-3; D unresolved. Trimming left V 1 base short and J 2 bases short, with 10 bases between. The CDR3 is 15 residues long. Per germline, CDR1 SEHNR and CDR2 FQNEAQ (reference sequence). CDR3 sequence: CASSLGTLATDTQYF. The DNA of the CDR3 is TGTGCCAGCAGCTTAGGGACCCTGGCCACAGATACGCAGTATTTT.

The chain couples TRBV11-3 to TRBJ2-7, with TRBD1 matching over 9 bases. Germline V gives CDR1 SGHNT, CDR2 YENEEA. With V trimmed by 3 bases and J by 5 bases, 5 bases remained unmatched. The CDR3 is made up of 14 amino acids. The CDR3 loop is CASSLGQGFNEQYF. In DNA, the CDR3 is TGTGCCAGCAGCTTGGGACAGGGATTTAACGAGCAGTACTTC.

The chain joins TRBV6-5 to TRBJ2-7, with D possibly being TRBD2 (6 bases). V lost 4 bases and J 1 base, leaving 11 bases between the germline ends. Germline V lookup: CDR1 MNHEY, CDR2 SVGAGI. This CDR3 region has 14 residues. CDR3 nucleotide sequence: TGTGCCAGCAGTTCCGTCGGGGGTTCCTACGAGCAGTACTTC. Protein product: CASSSVGGSYEQYF.

This clone has only one observation. The chain uses TRBV5-1 and TRBJ1-2; no clear D. Germline assignment: CDR1 SGHRS and CDR2 YFSETQ. This CDR3 contains 14 residues. Between the trimmed V and J ends, which lost 7 bases and 0 bases, there was a span of 13 bases. Here the CDR3 reads CASRLRGANYGYTF. CDR3 in DNA: TGCGCCAGCCGCCTTCGGGGAGCTAACTATGGCTACACCTTC. Drawing the rest from reference TRBV5-1 and TRBJ1-2, the complete variable domain is KAGVTQTPRYLIKTRGQQVTLSCSPISGHRSVSWYQQTPGQGLQFLFEYFSETQRNKGNFPGRFSGRQFSNSRSEMNVSTLELGDSALYLCASRLRGANYGYTFGSGTRLTVV.

As DNA, the CDR3 is TGTGCCAGCAGTGAAGGGACCGTCTCCGAGCAGTACTTC. This sequence encodes CASSEGTVSEQYF. V gene TRBV2 combines with J gene TRBJ2-7, with unresolved D. Germline loops: CDR1 SNHLY, CDR2 FYNNEI. V was shortened by 1 base and J by 6 bases, with 10 bases between the two germline ends. The CDR3 runs to 13 residues.

The chain joins TRBV5-6 to TRBJ1-6; D is undetermined. V dropped 4 bases and J dropped 4 bases, with 9 bases sitting between them. CDR1 and CDR2 (germline): SGHDT, YYEEEE. The CDR3 has 14 residues. In DNA form, the CDR3 reads TGTGCCAGCAGCCGGGGAGGTTATAATTCACCCCTCCACTTT. Its protein is CASSRGGYNSPLHF.

The rearrangement uses TRBV19 and TRBJ2-1, with D perhaps TRBD2 (6 bases). The CDR3 runs to 15 residues. V lost 6 bases to trimming and J lost 0 bases, with 12 bases between them. CDR1 is LNHDA and CDR2 is SQIVND in the germline V gene (reference sequence). CDR3 loop: CASRPGLSSYNEQFF. CDR3 sequence (DNA): TGTGCCAGTAGGCCGGGACTTAGCTCCTACAATGAGCAGTTCTTC.

The count of this clone is one. The rearrangement joins TRBV5-1 to TRBJ2-2, with D uncertain. CDR3 length: 15 amino acids. V was cut by 4 bases and J by 4 bases, with 14 bases left in between. Germline V gene sequence: CDR1 SGHRS, CDR2 YFSETQ. Written as DNA, the CDR3 is TGCGCCAGCAGCGGGAATCTTGACGGCACCGGGGAGCTGTTTTTT. This codes for CASSGNLDGTGELFF.

This clone was counted a single time. The chain employs TRBV4-3 and TRBJ2-1, with D unclear. Deletions cut 2 bases from V and 3 bases from J, with 8 bases between. CDR1 and CDR2 from the germline V gene are LGHNA and YSLEER. The CDR3 length is 14 residues. The CDR3 protein is CASSQIGSYNEQFF. DNA of the CDR3: TGCGCCAGCAGCCAAATTGGCAGCTACAATGAGCAGTTCTTC.

This chain uses TRBV5-1 with TRBJ2-5; D tentatively fits TRBD1 or TRBD2 (7 bases each). The CDR3 is 16 residues long. Deletions cut 4 bases from V and 4 bases from J, with 20 bases between. Germline CDR1 SGHRS, CDR2 YFSETQ. DNA of the CDR3: TGCGCCAGCAGCCCGAGCGGGGCAAGACAGGGAGAGACCCAGTACTTC. Translating it yields CASSPSGARQGETQYF.

This clone was counted between two and nine times. The chain uses TRBV10-3 and TRBJ2-5; D is tentatively TRBD1 or TRBD2 (7 bases each). There are 13 residues in the CDR3. The V and J ends lost 11 bases and 5 bases respectively, with 18 bases between them. Germline CDR1 is ENHRY and CDR2 is SYGVKD. The CDR3 spells CASGGGGRETQYF. The DNA of the CDR3 is TGTGCCTCTGGGGGAGGGGGCAGGGAGACCCAGTACTTC.

The CDR3 spells CVKGGPYNEQFF. As DNA, the CDR3 is TGTGTCAAAGGGGGGCCCTACAATGAGCAGTTCTTC. The chain joins TRBV27 to TRBJ2-1; D tentatively fits TRBD1 or TRBD2 (6 bases each). The CDR3 is 12 residues long. CDR1 is MNHEY and CDR2 is SMNVEV in the germline V gene (reference sequence).

The chain uses TRBV29-1 and TRBJ1-2; the D is unclear. The CDR3 covers 10 residues. Trimming removed 4 bases from V and 6 bases from J, with 6 bases in between. Germline V gene data show CDR1 as SQVTM and CDR2 as ANQGSEA. The CDR3 reads CSVGRDGYTF. DNA for the CDR3: TGCAGCGTTGGGCGAGATGGCTACACCTTC.

J is TRBJ1-2 and V is TRBV2; no firm D call. Germline assignment: CDR1 SNHLY and CDR2 FYNNEI. Between the trimmed V and J ends, which lost 0 bases and 8 bases, there was a span of 16 bases. This CDR3 spans 15 amino acids. CDR3 bases: TGTGCCAGCAGTGAAGCGTCCCGGCGTATGGGCGGCTACACCTTC. Translated: CASSEASRRMGGYTF.

This clone is a singleton in its sample. The gene calls are TRBV18 and TRBJ1-1; D is possibly TRBD1 (6 bases). CDR3 length equals 14 residues. V was clipped by 2 bases and J by 0 bases, with 7 bases between them. Germline CDR1 reads KGHSH; CDR2 reads LQKENI. DNA for the CDR3: TGTGCCAGCTCACCAACAGGGATGAACACTGAAGCTTTCTTT. Its translation: CASSPTGMNTEAFF.

The V call is TRBV6-4, the J call TRBJ2-3; the match to TRBD2 covers 13 bases. Germline CDR1 is MRHNA and CDR2 is SNTAGT. CDR3 length equals 15 residues. Trimming took 3 bases from V and 8 from J; bases not matched to a gene: 5. CDR3 sequence reads: CASSEGLAGVGTQYF. For the CDR3, the DNA is TGTGCCAGCAGTGAAGGACTAGCGGGAGTAGGTACGCAGTATTTT.

The chain links TRBV19 to TRBJ1-2, with D uncertain. The CDR3 totals 14 residues. V lost 0 bases and J lost 8, with 13 bases in between. Germline CDR1 and CDR2: LNHDA and SQIVND (reference sequence). CDR3 DNA sequence: TGTGCCAGTAGTATAGAAAGGAGATCCGGGGGCTACACCTTC. It codes for CASSIERRSGGYTF.

The chain is built from TRBV6-1 and TRBJ1-6, with D hard to call. Germline CDR1 and CDR2: MNHNS and SASEGT. CDR3 size: 13 residues. Trimming removed 0 bases at V and 7 bases at J, with 4 bases between. CDR3: CASSEAPNSPLHF. The CDR3 DNA sequence: TGTGCCAGCAGTGAAGCGCCAAATTCACCCCTCCACTTT.